The TCR beta chain under discussion was sequenced for a study of patients and donors after allogeneic stem cell transplantation. TCRdb used MiXCR to reprocess the RT-PCR reads, holding one entry per CDR3 protein. The table lists roughly 960,000 distinct CDR3 sequences, about a sixth of them singletons. The CDR3 loop spans 16 amino acids. Germline V gives CDR1 SGDLS, CDR2 YYNGEE. The V end was cut by 0 bases, the J end by 5 bases, with 18 bases between. Material: blood, either unsorted or a sorted T cell fraction (not recorded which). This TCR was recovered from a human donor who was either an allogeneic HSCT recipient or a stem cell or donor lymphocyte infusion donor (not recorded which). It is not recorded whose cells these are; they may come from a transplant donor. The V and J genes are TRBV9 and TRBJ2-7, with unresolved D. CDR3 bases: TGTGCCAGCAGCGTAGGGCCAGGAGCTACGCGCGACGAGCAGTACTTC. Translated: CASSVGPGATRDEQYF. Together with reference TRBV9 and TRBJ2-7, the CDR3 gives the full variable domain: DSGVTQTPKHLITATGQRVTLRCSPRSGDLSVYWYQQSLDQGLQFLIQYYNGEERAKGNILERFSAQQFPDLHSELNLSSLELGDSALYFCASSVGPGATRDEQYFGPGTRLTVT.